These 8 T cell receptor beta chains originate from one sample sequenced in a study of shared clonotypes between healthy human individuals (TCRdb year 2020). The method behind the library was the immunoSEQ multiplex PCR assay. This immuneACCESS table, as held by TCRdb, lists in-frame sequences with V and J called but not all clones. Of the missing ones, under half trace to an unresolved V gene in checked studies; the others have no known cause. The sample has roughly 2.6 million clones on record, approximately 90% of them singletons. Over 0.12% of the sample comes from the top ten. The source material was naive CD4+ T cells sorted from blood. The meaning of the sample's cell subset or site label: CD45RA+ positively selected. The receptors were sampled from a man aged 18-30 years in good health.

V usage is TRBV5-6 and J usage is TRBJ1-6, with a possible D match to TRBD1 (5 bases). The CDR3 sequence is 12 residues long. Trimming removed 5 bases at V and 7 bases at J, with 7 bases between. Germline V gives CDR1 SGHDT, CDR2 YYEEEE. For the CDR3, the DNA is TGTGCCAGCAGTCCAGGGAATTCACCCCTCCACTTT. Translated: CASSPGNSPLHF. Variable domain in full (rest from reference TRBV5-6 and TRBJ1-6): DAGVTQSPTHLIKTRGQQVTLRCSPKSGHDTVSWYQQALGQGPQFIFQYYEEEERQRGNFPDRFSGHQFPNYSSELNVNALLLGDSALYLCASSPGNSPLHFGNGTRLTVT.

This chain connects TRBV30 to TRBJ2-3, with D hard to call. Trimming stripped 3 bases from V and 4 bases from J, with 5 bases between. This CDR3 comprises 11 residues. Germline lookup yields CDR1 GTSNPN and CDR2 SVGIG (reference sequence). CDR3 sequence (DNA): TGTGCCTGGAGGAATTCAGATACGCAGTATTTT. It yields the protein CAWRNSDTQYF.

The genes are TRBV19 and TRBJ2-7; maybe TRBD1 (6 bases). CDR1 is LNHDA, CDR2 SQIVND, per germline (reference sequence). V lost 7 bases to trimming and J lost 0 bases, with 16 bases between them. This CDR3 has 15 amino acids. In DNA form, the CDR3 reads TGTGCCAGTACCCGAACAGGGACGAGCTCCTACGAGCAGTACTTC. Translation gives CASTRTGTSSYEQYF.

The rearrangement uses TRBV5-1 and TRBJ2-1, with 8 bases identical to TRBD2. The V segment lost 0 bases and the J segment 10 bases; nucleotides outside the gene matches: 15. Germline CDR1 and CDR2: SGHRS and YFSETQ. The CDR3 totals 17 residues. The CDR3: CASSLGTSGLNPGEQFF. CDR3 coding DNA: TGCGCCAGCAGCTTGGGTACTAGCGGCTTAAACCCGGGGGAGCAGTTCTTC. The entire variable domain, with the rest obtained from reference TRBV5-1 and TRBJ2-1, is as follows: KAGVTQTPRYLIKTRGQQVTLSCSPISGHRSVSWYQQTPGQGLQFLFEYFSETQRNKGNFPGRFSGRQFSNSRSEMNVSTLELGDSALYLCASSLGTSGLNPGEQFFGPGTRLTVL.

The gene calls are TRBV6-5 and TRBJ1-1; D is undetermined. V dropped 0 bases and J dropped 1 base, with 9 bases sitting between them. Germline V gene lookup returns CDR1 MNHEY and CDR2 SVGAGI. The CDR3 contains 15 residues. The CDR3 nucleotides are TGTGCCAGCAGTTACTCGGAAAGGACGAACACTGAAGCTTTCTTT. Translation gives CASSYSERTNTEAFF.

With regard to this clone: The junction departs from the called germline gene at one end, perhaps through a read error. The chain links TRBV28 to TRBJ1-2; the match to TRBD1 covers 9 bases. From germline, CDR1 is MDHEN and CDR2 SYDVKM. This CDR3 is 12 amino acids long. The CDR3 sequence is CASSGTGPFSPF. The CDR3 coding sequence is TGTGCCAGCTCCGGGACAGGGCCTTTTTCCCCTTTC.

This chain joins TRBV14 and TRBJ2-1, with 7 bases that match TRBD2. The CDR3 runs to 15 residues. The junction had 8 bases not matched to a gene; V was cut back by 3 bases and J by 6 bases. CDR1 SGHDN and CDR2 FVKESK come from the germline V gene. CDR3 DNA: TGTGCCAGCAGCCAGTGGACTAGTTTCTCCAATGAGCAGTTCTTC. The encoded protein is CASSQWTSFSNEQFF. Looking up the rest from reference TRBV14 and TRBJ2-1 gives the full variable domain: EAGVTQFPSHSVIEKGQTVTLRCDPISGHDNLYWYRRVMGKEIKFLLHFVKESKQDESGMPNNRFLAERTGGTYSTLKVQPAELEDSGVYFCASSQWTSFSNEQFFGPGTRLTVL.

The sample holds a few counts of this clone. Other DNA sequences in this sample translate to the same CDR3. This rearrangement joins TRBV7-2 to TRBJ2-7, with no clear D. Trimming stripped 4 bases from V and 2 bases from J, with 6 bases between. Germline CDR1 SGHTA, CDR2 FQGNSA. This CDR3 region has 12 residues. The DNA for the CDR3 is TGTGCCAGCAGCTACAACGCCTACGAGCAGTACTTC. It yields the protein CASSYNAYEQYF.